This passage covers 30 T cell receptor beta chains from one sample sequenced in a study of T cell changes during pregnancy in multiple sclerosis. Measured with immunoSEQ multiplex PCR; TCRdb has only the in-frame clones, and not every one. The sample carries 40,000 to 45,000 clones, about 91% recorded once. Sample: CD4+ T cells from peripheral blood mononuclear cells, taken in the second trimester of pregnancy. The receptors stem from a female donor in good health, enrolled as a control in a pregnancy study.

V and J are TRBV2 and TRBJ1-2, with D unresolved. V was pared by 2 bases and J by 5 bases, with 18 bases between. Per the germline V gene, CDR1 is SNHLY and CDR2 is FYNNEI. CDR3 size: 16 residues. CDR3 sequence: CASSESRLSTGYGYTF. Written as DNA, the CDR3 is TGTGCCAGCAGTGAATCACGACTGTCAACGGGTTATGGCTACACCTTC.

The chain uses TRBV5-1 and TRBJ1-2, with 7 nucleotides matching TRBD1. V lost 0 bases, J lost 6 bases, and 8 bases stayed unmatched. The germline gives CDR1 SGHRS, CDR2 YFSETQ. The CDR3 sequence is 15 residues long. The CDR3 DNA reads as TGCGCCAGCAGCTTGGCCAGGGACAGCTTGAATGGCTACACCTTC. Translating gives CASSLARDSLNGYTF.

The chain combines TRBV27 with TRBJ2-7; TRBD1 matches 8 bases. The J segment lost 1 base and the V segment lost 5 bases, leaving 1 base of the junction unmatched. The CDR3 sequence is 13 residues long. Germline CDR1 MNHEY, CDR2 SMNVEV (reference sequence). The CDR3 sequence is CASSRQGSYEQYF. The CDR3 nucleotides read TGTGCCAGCAGTCGACAGGGGTCCTACGAGCAGTACTTC.

The V and J genes are TRBV19 and TRBJ1-2, with D perhaps matching TRBD1 (6 bases). V was trimmed by 7 bases and J by 7 bases, leaving 16 bases between them. Germline CDR1 reads LNHDA; CDR2 reads SQIVND (reference sequence). The length of the CDR3 is 13 residues. The CDR3 loop reads CASISRPRGGYTF. CDR3 nucleotides: TGTGCCAGTATCTCCCGGCCCAGGGGTGGCTACACCTTC.

The V gene is TRBV6-5, the J gene TRBJ2-7; 7 bases agree with TRBD2. Looked up from germline, CDR1 is MNHEY and CDR2 is SVGAGI. The CDR3 runs 14 residues. After removal of 8 bases from V and 6 bases from J, the junction contained 13 bases not matched to a gene. This chain's CDR3 is CASVPGGGRSEQYF. The CDR3 DNA reads as TGTGCCAGCGTCCCGGGGGGAGGAAGAAGCGAGCAGTACTTC.

J is TRBJ1-2 and V is TRBV6-5, with a tentative D call TRBD1 (6 bases). V was trimmed by 2 bases and J by 5 bases, leaving 15 bases between them. Germline-derived CDR1 and CDR2 are MNHEY and SVGAGI. The CDR3 has 15 residues. The CDR3, as DNA: TGTGCCAGCAGTTACGCGGGGGCATCGGGTTATGGCTACACCTTC. Its protein product is CASSYAGASGYGYTF.

V is TRBV9 and J is TRBJ2-3, with D perhaps TRBD2 (6 bases). The germline V gene has CDR1 SGDLS and CDR2 YYNGEE. The CDR3 is 19 residues long. The V and J ends lost 4 bases and 2 bases respectively, with 26 bases between them. CDR3 region: CASSLSVGRFPTNTDTQYF. The CDR3 region has the DNA TGTGCCAGCAGCCTGTCTGTCGGGAGATTTCCGACTAACACAGATACGCAGTATTTT. Full variable domain (outside the CDR3, taken from reference TRBV9 and TRBJ2-3): DSGVTQTPKHLITATGQRVTLRCSPRSGDLSVYWYQQSLDQGLQFLIQYYNGEERAKGNILERFSAQQFPDLHSELNLSSLELGDSALYFCASSLSVGRFPTNTDTQYFGPGTRLTVL.

This clone showed up just once. The V call is TRBV7-3, the J call TRBJ2-3, with a tentative D call TRBD2 (7 bases). The V and J ends lost 8 bases and 2 bases respectively, with 14 bases between them. CDR1 and CDR2 from the germline V gene are SGHTA and FQGTGA. This CDR3 has 14 amino acids. The CDR3: CASRGGGPTDTQYF. CDR3 bases: TGTGCCAGCCGAGGGGGGGGCCCCACAGATACGCAGTATTTT. Full variable domain (outside the CDR3, taken from reference TRBV7-3 and TRBJ2-3): GAGVSQTPSNKVTEKGKYVELRCDPISGHTALYWYRQSLGQGPEFLIYFQGTGAADDSGLPNDRFFAVRPEGSVSTLKIQRTERGDSAVYLCASRGGGPTDTQYFGPGTRLTVL.

V and J are TRBV29-1 and TRBJ2-1; D call uncertain. Germline loops: CDR1 SQVTM, CDR2 ANQGSEA. The CDR3 has 13 amino acids. Trimming removed 5 bases from V and 1 base from J, with 9 bases in between. In nucleotides, the CDR3 is TGCAGCGTTCGTTCCTCTTCCTACAATGAGCAGTTCTTC. Translated: CSVRSSSYNEQFF.

This chain connects TRBV19 to TRBJ1-2, with D possibly being TRBD1 (5 bases). V was clipped by 3 bases and J by 8 bases, with 25 bases between them. Germline V gene sequence: CDR1 LNHDA, CDR2 SQIVND (reference sequence). The CDR3 runs to 17 residues. The DNA for the CDR3 is TGTGCCAGTAGTATGCCCTACTACTCCGGGACTACAGAAGGCTACACCTTC. Protein: CASSMPYYSGTTEGYTF.

With regard to this clone: One junction end does not reproduce the germline sequence, and a read error may be involved. This CDR3 is also generated by other DNA sequences in the sample. The V and J genes are TRBV5-1 and TRBJ2-7; TRBD2 matches at 14 bases. Germline-derived CDR1 and CDR2 are SGHRS and YFSETQ. The CDR3 sequence is 17 residues long. The CDR3 nucleotides are TGCGCCAGCAGCCCGAGGGGACTAGCGGGAGAGGCCTACGAGCAGTATTTC. Its translation is CASSPRGLAGEAYEQYF.

Written as DNA, the CDR3 is TGTGCCAGCAGTGATCTAGGCCGCACAGATACGCAGTATTTT. Amino acids: CASSDLGRTDTQYF. V gene TRBV2 combines with J gene TRBJ2-3, with unresolved D. The CDR3 sequence is 14 residues long. Trimming shortened V by 3 bases and J by 1 base, and 8 bases separated the two germline ends. CDR1 SNHLY and CDR2 FYNNEI come from the germline V gene.

V gene TRBV19 combines with J gene TRBJ1-2; 7 bases fit TRBD1. CDR1 and CDR2 (germline): LNHDA, SQIVND (reference sequence). The CDR3 is 16 residues long. The V segment lost 5 bases and the J segment 2 bases; nucleotides outside the gene matches: 11. The CDR3, as DNA: TGTGCCAGTAGTCCAAAGTCCGGGACAGAAAACTATGGCTACACCTTC. Amino acids: CASSPKSGTENYGYTF.

The chain joins TRBV15 to TRBJ2-1, with TRBD2 matching over 13 bases. CDR3 length equals 17 residues. Germline V gene data show CDR1 as LNHNV and CDR2 as YYDKDF (reference sequence). The V gene end was trimmed by 1 base and the J gene end by 2 bases; junction bases not matched to a gene: 2. DNA for the CDR3: TGTGCCACCAGCAGAGGACTAGCGGGAGGAACCTACAATGAGCAGTTCTTC. Its protein is CATSRGLAGGTYNEQFF.

Here the CDR3 reads CASSPGLPYNEQFF. For the CDR3, the DNA is TGTGCCAGCAGTCCGGGACTACCGTACAATGAGCAGTTCTTC. This chain uses TRBV4-2 with TRBJ2-1, with 7 bases that match TRBD2. The germline V gene encodes CDR1 LGHNA and CDR2 YNFKEQ. The CDR3 is 14 residues long. After removal of 6 bases from V and 4 bases from J, the junction contained 6 bases not matched to a gene.

The V and J genes are TRBV7-2 and TRBJ2-2, with D possibly being TRBD2 (5 bases). Germline CDR1 and CDR2: SGHTA and FQGNSA. Between the trimmed V and J ends, which lost 5 bases and 1 base, there was a span of 14 bases. The CDR3 runs 16 residues. The CDR3 DNA reads TGTGCCAGCAGCCACGGGAAAGCGCGGAACACCGGGGAGCTGTTTTTT. Encoded protein: CASSHGKARNTGELFF.

This chain joins TRBV18 and TRBJ1-2, with TRBD1 matching 8 bases. The CDR3 consists of 14 residues. With V trimmed by 6 bases and J by 6 bases, 9 bases remained unmatched. In germline, CDR1 is KGHSH, CDR2 LQKENI. CDR3 in DNA: TGTGCCAGCTCTCCGGACAGGGATATCAATGGCTACACCTTC. Translated: CASSPDRDINGYTF.

The gene calls are TRBV27 and TRBJ2-1; possibly TRBD2 for D (6 bases). CDR1 is MNHEY and CDR2 is SMNVEV in the germline V gene (reference sequence). The V and J ends lost 2 bases and 1 base respectively, with 9 bases between them. The CDR3 is made up of 15 amino acids. This CDR3 is CASSLRRGSYNEQFF. CDR3 nucleotides: TGTGCCAGCAGTTTACGGCGGGGTTCCTACAATGAGCAGTTCTTC.

The gene calls are TRBV9 and TRBJ2-5; D gene unclear. The CDR3 is made up of 14 amino acids. CDR1 is SGDLS, CDR2 YYNGEE, per germline. The V end was cut by 0 bases, the J end by 5 bases, with 11 bases between. In nucleotides, the CDR3 is TGTGCCAGCAGCGTAGACTATAGAGCGGAGACCCAGTACTTC. Translated, it gives CASSVDYRAETQYF. The full variable domain, its missing parts supplied by reference TRBV9 and TRBJ2-5, is DSGVTQTPKHLITATGQRVTLRCSPRSGDLSVYWYQQSLDQGLQFLIQYYNGEERAKGNILERFSAQQFPDLHSELNLSSLELGDSALYFCASSVDYRAETQYFGPGTRLLVL.

The chain has TRBV5-3 and TRBJ2-7; TRBD1 is a possible D gene (6 bases). TRBV5-3 is classed as an ORF, of uncertain function. The V end was cut by 4 bases, the J end by 2 bases, with 16 bases between. This CDR3 is built from 15 residues. CDR3 DNA: TGTGCCAGAAGCAATTATCAGGGGCCCCCCTACGAGCAGTACTTC. It encodes CARSNYQGPPYEQYF.

The J gene is TRBJ2-3, the V gene TRBV7-3, with 8 positions matching TRBD2. CDR1 and CDR2 from the germline V gene are SGHTA and FQGTGA. This CDR3 is 13 amino acids long. Trimming took 4 bases from V and 10 from J; bases not matched to a gene: 7. The CDR3: CASSSQAGVPQYF. CDR3 nucleotide sequence: TGTGCCAGCAGCTCCCAAGCGGGAGTGCCGCAGTATTTT.

In DNA form, the CDR3 reads TGTGCCAGCAGTGAAACCGGGATGACTTACAATGAGCAGTTCTTC. Translating it yields CASSETGMTYNEQFF. The chain combines TRBV25-1 with TRBJ2-1; possible D gene TRBD2, 5 bases. Germline V gene lookup returns CDR1 MGHDK and CDR2 SYGVNS. Trimming left V 2 bases short and J 4 bases short, with 12 bases between. The CDR3 loop spans 15 amino acids.

The CDR3 spells CASSLSYGYTF. Written as DNA, the CDR3 is TGTGCCAGCAGTTTATCTTATGGCTACACCTTC. The V gene is TRBV28, the J gene TRBJ1-2, with unresolved D. The CDR3 consists of 11 residues. V was cut by 1 base and J by 5 bases, with 2 bases left in between. Germline CDR1 and CDR2: MDHEN and SYDVKM.

The chain employs TRBV28 and TRBJ2-5, with D possibly matching TRBD2 (6 bases). Germline CDR1 MDHEN, CDR2 SYDVKM. Trimming cost V 5 bases and J 5 bases, with 18 bases left between them. The CDR3 consists of 15 residues. This CDR3 reads CASSPAGTAEETQYF. The CDR3 nucleotides are TGTGCCAGCAGTCCCGCCGGGACTGCAGAGGAGACCCAGTACTTC.

This chain links TRBV5-5 with TRBJ2-3; D is unresolved. CDR3 length: 14 amino acids. Between the trimmed V and J ends, which lost 1 base and 0 bases, there was a span of 6 bases. The V gene's germline CDR1 is SGHKS and CDR2 YYEKEE (reference sequence). CDR3 amino acids: CASSLLISTDTQYF. The DNA for the CDR3 is TGTGCCAGCAGCTTGCTTATCAGCACAGATACGCAGTATTTT.

CDR3: CASSMAEDYGYTF. The CDR3 nucleotides are TGCGCCAGCAGCATGGCTGAGGACTATGGCTACACCTTC. The chain links TRBV5-1 to TRBJ1-2; D uncertain. The CDR3 sequence is 13 residues long. Germline loops: CDR1 SGHRS, CDR2 YFSETQ. Trimming removed 4 bases at V and 3 bases at J, with 10 bases between.

This rearrangement joins TRBV23-1 to TRBJ1-4; D remains unclear. TRBV23-1 falls under the ORF class, with uncertain function. Deletions cut 8 bases from V and 6 bases from J, with 13 bases between. The CDR3 length is 13 residues. The CDR3 DNA sequence: TGCGCCAGCGCGGGGTCACTTTATGAAAAACTGTTTTTT. This encodes CASAGSLYEKLFF.

This clone has a single count. The chain combines TRBV2 with TRBJ1-1, with D possibly TRBD1 on 5 matching bases. V was clipped by 6 bases and J by 8 bases, with 7 bases between them. CDR1 is SNHLY and CDR2 is FYNNEI in the germline V gene. This CDR3 comprises 10 residues. DNA for the CDR3: TGTGCCAGCAGGCGGGGCGAAGCTTTCTTT. Protein product: CASRRGEAFF.

The chain uses TRBV27 and TRBJ1-1, with TRBD1 identical over 7 bases. From germline, CDR1 is MNHEY and CDR2 SMNVEV (reference sequence). The V gene end was trimmed by 4 bases and the J gene end by 0 bases; junction bases not matched to a gene: 5. The CDR3 is 15 amino acids. DNA for the CDR3: TGTGCCAGCAGTTACCGGACAGGATTGAACACTGAAGCTTTCTTT. Its translation: CASSYRTGLNTEAFF.

The chain is built from TRBV5-1 and TRBJ2-1, with 13 bases identical to TRBD2. This CDR3 contains 15 residues. Germline V gives CDR1 SGHRS, CDR2 YFSETQ. V lost 0 bases, J lost 9 bases, and 3 bases stayed unmatched. Here the CDR3 DNA reads TGCGCCAGCAGCTTGGCCGGACTAGCGGGAGTTGAGCAGTTCTTC. This translates into CASSLAGLAGVEQFF.